The present entry profiles one TCR beta chain with its context. The antigen remains undetermined. This specimen belongs to a study of shared clonotypes between healthy human individuals. Profiled with immunoSEQ multiplex PCR; TCRdb holds only in-frame clones, not every one. The sample contains some 1.4 million clones, more than 95% of which appear only once. General observations from the study: Richness estimates generally favored naive over memory subsets. Only blood was sampled, and tissue TCR repertoires likely differ from blood ones.

The split of CD4+ cells yielded CD45RA+ naive and CD45RA-negative memory subsets. V lost 6 bases to trimming and J lost 2 bases; unmatched junction nucleotides: 6. The germline CDR1 and CDR2 sequences are MNHEY and SMNVEV (reference sequence). This CDR3 comprises 15 residues. Sample: naive CD4+ T cells sorted from blood. Noted subset: CD45RA+ positively selected. The V gene is TRBV27, the J gene TRBJ2-5, with 10 bases lining up with TRBD1. The source is a man aged 30-40 years in good health. CDR3 in amino acids: CASSLDRGRQETQYF. CDR3 sequence (DNA): TGTGCCAGCAGCCTAGACAGGGGGCGTCAAGAGACCCAGTACTTC.